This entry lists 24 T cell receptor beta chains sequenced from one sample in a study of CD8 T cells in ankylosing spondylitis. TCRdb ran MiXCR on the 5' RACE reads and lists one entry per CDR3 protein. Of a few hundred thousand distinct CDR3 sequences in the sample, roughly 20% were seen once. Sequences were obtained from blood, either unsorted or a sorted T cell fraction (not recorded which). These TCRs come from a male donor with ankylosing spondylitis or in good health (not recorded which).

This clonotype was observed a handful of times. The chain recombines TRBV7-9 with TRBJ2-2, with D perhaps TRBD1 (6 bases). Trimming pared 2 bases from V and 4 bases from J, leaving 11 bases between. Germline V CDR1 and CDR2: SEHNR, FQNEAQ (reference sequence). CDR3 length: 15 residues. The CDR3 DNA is TGTGCCAGCAGCTTAACCGGACAGTTCACCGGGGAGCTGTTTTTT. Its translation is CASSLTGQFTGELFF.

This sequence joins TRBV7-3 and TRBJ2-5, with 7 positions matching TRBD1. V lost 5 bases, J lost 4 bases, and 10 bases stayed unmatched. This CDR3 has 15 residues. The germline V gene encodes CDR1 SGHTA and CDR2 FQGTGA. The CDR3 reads CASSPGQVLPETQYF. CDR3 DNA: TGTGCCAGCAGCCCCGGACAGGTGCTACCAGAGACCCAGTACTTC.

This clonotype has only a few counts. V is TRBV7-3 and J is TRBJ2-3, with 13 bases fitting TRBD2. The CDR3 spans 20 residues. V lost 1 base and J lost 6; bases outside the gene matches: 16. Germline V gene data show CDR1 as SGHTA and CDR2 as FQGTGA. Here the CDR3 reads CASSLMKTSGGFTLGDTQYF. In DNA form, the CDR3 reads TGTGCCAGCAGCTTAATGAAGACTAGCGGGGGGTTCACACTGGGGGATACGCAGTATTTT.

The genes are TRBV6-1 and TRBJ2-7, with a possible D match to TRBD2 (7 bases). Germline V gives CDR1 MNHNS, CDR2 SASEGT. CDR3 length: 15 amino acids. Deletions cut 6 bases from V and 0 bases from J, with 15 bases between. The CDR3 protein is CASSSYGGASYEQYF. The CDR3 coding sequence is TGTGCCAGCAGCTCGTATGGGGGGGCCTCCTACGAGCAGTACTTC.

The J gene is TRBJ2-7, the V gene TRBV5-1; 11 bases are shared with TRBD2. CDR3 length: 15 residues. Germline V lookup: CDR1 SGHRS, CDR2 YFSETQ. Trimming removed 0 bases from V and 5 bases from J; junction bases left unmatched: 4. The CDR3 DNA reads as TGCGCCAGCAGCTTGGGACTAGCGGGGTTGGACGAGCAGTACTTC. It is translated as CASSLGLAGLDEQYF.

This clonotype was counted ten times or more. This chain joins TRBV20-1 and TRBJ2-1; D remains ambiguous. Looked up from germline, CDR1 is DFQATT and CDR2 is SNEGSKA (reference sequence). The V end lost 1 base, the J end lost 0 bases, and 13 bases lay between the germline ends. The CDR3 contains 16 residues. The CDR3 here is CSARASGYSSYNEQFF. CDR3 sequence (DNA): TGCAGTGCTAGAGCTTCCGGGTATAGCTCCTACAATGAGCAGTTCTTC.

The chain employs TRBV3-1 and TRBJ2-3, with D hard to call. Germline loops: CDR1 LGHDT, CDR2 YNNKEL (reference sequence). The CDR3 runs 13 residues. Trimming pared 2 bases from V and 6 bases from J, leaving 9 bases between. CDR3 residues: CASSQYFPDTQYF. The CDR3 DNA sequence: TGTGCCAGCAGCCAATATTTCCCTGATACGCAGTATTTT.

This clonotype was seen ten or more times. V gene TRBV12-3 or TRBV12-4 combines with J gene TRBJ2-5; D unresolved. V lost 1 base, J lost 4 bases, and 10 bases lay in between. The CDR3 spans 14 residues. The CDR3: CASSLVARSETQYF. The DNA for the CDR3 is TGTGCCAGCAGTTTAGTCGCCAGATCAGAGACCCAGTACTTC.

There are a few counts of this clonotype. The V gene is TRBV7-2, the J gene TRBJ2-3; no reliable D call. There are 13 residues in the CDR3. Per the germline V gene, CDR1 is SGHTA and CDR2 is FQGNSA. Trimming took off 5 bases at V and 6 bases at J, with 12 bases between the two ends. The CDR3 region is CASSPTNWDTQYF. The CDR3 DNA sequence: TGTGCCAGCAGCCCGACGAATTGGGATACGCAGTATTTT.

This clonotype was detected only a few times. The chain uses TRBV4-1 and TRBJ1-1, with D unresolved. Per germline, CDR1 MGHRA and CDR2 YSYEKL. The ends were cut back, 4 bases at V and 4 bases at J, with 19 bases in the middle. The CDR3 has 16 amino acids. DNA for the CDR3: TGCGCCAGCAGCCCCCGGCGGTGGAGGGAGGGCACTGAAGCTTTCTTT. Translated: CASSPRRWREGTEAFF.

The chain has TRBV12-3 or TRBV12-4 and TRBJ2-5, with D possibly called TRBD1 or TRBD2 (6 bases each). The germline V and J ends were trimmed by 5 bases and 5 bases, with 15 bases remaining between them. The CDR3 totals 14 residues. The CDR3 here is CASSPLGAGETQYF. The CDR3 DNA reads TGTGCCAGCAGTCCGCTGGGGGCGGGGGAGACCCAGTACTTC.

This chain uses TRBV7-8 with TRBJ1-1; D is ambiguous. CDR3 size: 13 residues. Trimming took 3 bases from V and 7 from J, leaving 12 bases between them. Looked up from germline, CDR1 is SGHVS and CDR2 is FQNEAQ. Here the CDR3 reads CASSLDWGGEAFF. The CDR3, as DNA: TGTGCCAGCAGCTTGGATTGGGGAGGTGAAGCTTTCTTT.

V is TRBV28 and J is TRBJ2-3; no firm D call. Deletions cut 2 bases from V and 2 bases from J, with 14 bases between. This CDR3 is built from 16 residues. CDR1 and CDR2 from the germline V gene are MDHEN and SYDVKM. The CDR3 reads CASSLSLGAATDTQYF. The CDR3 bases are TGTGCCAGCAGTTTAAGTCTTGGCGCCGCCACAGATACGCAGTATTTT.

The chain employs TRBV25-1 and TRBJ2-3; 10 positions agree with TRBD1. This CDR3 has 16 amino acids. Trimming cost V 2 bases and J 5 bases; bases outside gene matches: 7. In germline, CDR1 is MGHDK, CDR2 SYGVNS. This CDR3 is CASSEPDRGPRDTQYF. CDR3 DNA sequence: TGTGCCAGCAGTGAACCCGACAGGGGGCCGCGAGATACGCAGTATTTT. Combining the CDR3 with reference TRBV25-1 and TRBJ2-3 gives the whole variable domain EADIYQTPRYLVIGTGKKITLECSQTMGHDKMYWYQQDPGMELHLIHYSYGVNSTEKGDLSSESTVSRIRTEHFPLTLESARPSHTSQYLCASSEPDRGPRDTQYFGPGTRLTVL.

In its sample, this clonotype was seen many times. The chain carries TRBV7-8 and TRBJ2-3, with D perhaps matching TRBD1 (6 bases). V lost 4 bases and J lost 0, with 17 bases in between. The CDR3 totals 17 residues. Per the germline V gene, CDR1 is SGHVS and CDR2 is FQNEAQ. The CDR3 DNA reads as TGTGCCAGCAGCTGGGGGCATGGGCGGATAAGCACAGATACGCAGTATTTT. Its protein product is CASSWGHGRISTDTQYF.

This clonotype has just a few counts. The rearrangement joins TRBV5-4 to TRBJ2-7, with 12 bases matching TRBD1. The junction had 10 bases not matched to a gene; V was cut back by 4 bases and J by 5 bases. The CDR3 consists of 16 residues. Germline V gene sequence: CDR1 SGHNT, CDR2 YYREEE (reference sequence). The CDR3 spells CASSRLPGQGANEQYF. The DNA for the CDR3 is TGTGCCAGCAGCCGACTACCGGGACAGGGGGCAAACGAGCAGTACTTC. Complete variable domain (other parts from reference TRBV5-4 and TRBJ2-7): ETGVTQSPTHLIKTRGQQVTLRCSSQSGHNTVSWYQQALGQGPQFIFQYYREEENGRGNFPPRFSGLQFPNYSSELNVNALELDDSALYLCASSRLPGQGANEQYFGPGTRLTVT.

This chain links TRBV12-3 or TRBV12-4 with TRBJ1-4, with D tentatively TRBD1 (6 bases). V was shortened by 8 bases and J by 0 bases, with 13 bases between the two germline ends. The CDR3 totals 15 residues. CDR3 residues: CASRGQISTNEKLFF. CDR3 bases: TGTGCCAGCCGTGGACAGATCTCAACTAATGAAAAACTGTTTTTT.

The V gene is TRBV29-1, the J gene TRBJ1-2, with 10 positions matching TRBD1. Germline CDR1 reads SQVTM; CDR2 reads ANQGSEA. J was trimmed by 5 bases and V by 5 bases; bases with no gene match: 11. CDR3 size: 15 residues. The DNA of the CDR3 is TGCAGCGTTACCTTTACCTTGGACAGGGGGTATGGCTACACCTTC. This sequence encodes CSVTFTLDRGYGYTF.

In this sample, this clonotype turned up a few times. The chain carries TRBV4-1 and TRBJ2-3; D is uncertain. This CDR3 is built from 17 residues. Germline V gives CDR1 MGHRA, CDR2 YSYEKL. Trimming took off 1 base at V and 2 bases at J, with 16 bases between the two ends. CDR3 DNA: TGCGCCAGCAGCCAAGTTATAGGTGGTGGCACCACAGATACGCAGTATTTT. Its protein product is CASSQVIGGGTTDTQYF.

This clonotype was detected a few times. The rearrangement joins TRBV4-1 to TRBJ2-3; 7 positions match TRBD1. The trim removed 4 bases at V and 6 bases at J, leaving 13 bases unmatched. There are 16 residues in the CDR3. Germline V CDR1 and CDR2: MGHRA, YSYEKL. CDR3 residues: CASSPQEQLRGDTQYF. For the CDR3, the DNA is TGCGCCAGCAGCCCCCAAGAACAGCTCAGGGGGGATACGCAGTATTTT.

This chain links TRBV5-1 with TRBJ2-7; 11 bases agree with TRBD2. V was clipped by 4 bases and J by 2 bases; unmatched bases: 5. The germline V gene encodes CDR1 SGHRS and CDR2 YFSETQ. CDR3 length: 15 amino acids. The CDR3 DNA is TGCGCCAGCAGCGGCGGGACTAGCGGCACCTACGAGCAGTACTTC. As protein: CASSGGTSGTYEQYF.

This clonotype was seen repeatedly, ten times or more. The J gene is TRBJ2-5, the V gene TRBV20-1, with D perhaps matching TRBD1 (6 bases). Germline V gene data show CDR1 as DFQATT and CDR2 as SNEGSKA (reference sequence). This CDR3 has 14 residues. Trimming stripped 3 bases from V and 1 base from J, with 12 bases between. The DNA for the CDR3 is TGCAGTGCTAGTGACGACAGGCCCCAAGAGACCCAGTACTTC. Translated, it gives CSASDDRPQETQYF.

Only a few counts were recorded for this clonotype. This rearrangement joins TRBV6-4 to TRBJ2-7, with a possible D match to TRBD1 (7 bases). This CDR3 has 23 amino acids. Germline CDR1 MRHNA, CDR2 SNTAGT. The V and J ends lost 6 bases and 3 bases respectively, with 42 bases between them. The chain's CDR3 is CASRTFLLGTMTTTGEVVYEQYF. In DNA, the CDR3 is TGTGCCAGCAGGACGTTTTTGCTAGGAACAATGACCACAACAGGGGAGGTTGTCTACGAGCAGTACTTC.

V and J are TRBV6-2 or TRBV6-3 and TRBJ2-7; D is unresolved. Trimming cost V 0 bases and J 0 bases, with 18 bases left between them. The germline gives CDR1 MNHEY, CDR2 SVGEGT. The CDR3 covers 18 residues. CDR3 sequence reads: CASSYSILKAGSSYEQYF. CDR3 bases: TGTGCCAGCAGTTACTCGATTTTAAAGGCAGGCAGCTCCTACGAGCAGTACTTC.